This TCR beta chain is from a study of T cell responses to AZD1222 COVID-19 vaccine. On this clone itself: Its antigen remains unidentified.

The study, taken as a whole, reports: Spike-specific TCRs gained breadth and depth after people received two AZD1222 doses. White British people made up most donors, females outnumbered males, and clonal diversity was possibly underestimated.

Repertoires were generated with immunoSEQ multiplex PCR, while TCRdb's copy carries only in-frame clones and drops some. The sample yields around 99,000 clones, about 89% seen once. Trimming removed 5 bases from V and 8 bases from J, with 10 bases in between. This CDR3 spans 12 amino acids. Germline V gene sequence: CDR1 MDHEN, CDR2 SYDVKM. Sequencing was performed on peripheral blood, taken 28 days after the second AZD1222 dose. The receptor was derived from an adult who received the AZD1222 COVID-19 vaccine. V usage is TRBV28 and J usage is TRBJ2-4, with D perhaps matching TRBD1 or TRBD2 (5 bases each). CDR3 coding DNA: TGTGCCAGCAGTGGGGGATCGGACATTCAGTACTTC. It codes for CASSGGSDIQYF.